This passage covers 7 T cell receptor beta chains from one sample sequenced in a study of cytomegalovirus exposure and HLA in healthy donors. PCR employed 60 Vbeta and 13 Jbeta primers. Using immunoSEQ multiplex PCR, the repertoire was profiled, and TCRdb retains in-frame clones only, with some absent. Here the sample spans about 200,000 clones, roughly four fifths being singletons. Specimen: PBMCs. The receptors derive from a woman in her 40s in good health and CMV-seronegative.

The V and J genes are TRBV27 and TRBJ2-1, with D tentatively TRBD1 (5 bases). Germline V lookup: CDR1 MNHEY, CDR2 SMNVEV (reference sequence). The germline V and J ends were trimmed by 3 bases and 9 bases, with 9 bases remaining between them. CDR3 length: 12 amino acids. CDR3 residues: CASSFYQGEQFF. The CDR3, as DNA: TGTGCCAGCAGTTTTTACCAGGGTGAGCAGTTCTTC.

Only a few counts were recorded for this clone. This sequence joins TRBV13 and TRBJ2-3; D not resolved. In germline, CDR1 is PRHDT, CDR2 FYEKMQ (reference sequence). Between the trimmed V and J ends, which lost 5 bases and 2 bases, there was a span of 14 bases. The CDR3 extends over 15 amino acids. The CDR3 DNA sequence: TGTGCCAGCAGCCCCCGCGTTATCCACACAGATACGCAGTATTTT. It specifies CASSPRVIHTDTQYF.

The chain combines TRBV14 with TRBJ1-4; D ambiguous. Trimming shortened V by 3 bases and J by 8 bases, and 13 bases separated the two germline ends. Per germline, CDR1 SGHDN and CDR2 FVKESK. The CDR3 is 14 amino acids. The CDR3 loop reads CASSQPGLKEKLFF. CDR3 sequence (DNA): TGTGCCAGCAGCCAGCCCGGACTTAAGGAAAAACTGTTTTTT.

This rearrangement joins TRBV7-6 to TRBJ2-6, with unresolved D. This CDR3 spans 15 amino acids. The V and J ends lost 5 bases and 0 bases respectively, with 8 bases between them. Germline V gene data show CDR1 as SGHVS and CDR2 as FNYEAQ. CDR3 region: CASSPFISGANVLTF. CDR3 coding DNA: TGTGCCAGCAGCCCCTTTATCTCTGGGGCCAACGTCCTGACTTTC.

This chain connects TRBV27 to TRBJ1-2, with TRBD1 matching over 9 bases. Germline V gene lookup returns CDR1 MNHEY and CDR2 SMNVEV (reference sequence). V trimming: 5 bases; J trimming: 0 bases; junction bases outside the gene matches: 4. The CDR3 covers 15 residues. The CDR3 coding sequence is TGTGCCAGCAGTCGCCGACAGGGGGCTAACTATGGCTACACCTTC. The encoded protein is CASSRRQGANYGYTF.

This clone was recorded once. The gene calls are TRBV11-1 and TRBJ2-4; 7 nucleotides match TRBD2. Germline values: CDR1 SGHAT, CDR2 FQDESV (reference sequence). Trimming cost V 5 bases and J 8 bases; bases outside gene matches: 12. The CDR3 is 15 residues long. CDR3 in amino acids: CASSRSGGQWDIQYF. The CDR3, as DNA: TGTGCCAGCAGCAGGTCGGGGGGTCAATGGGACATTCAGTACTTC. The entire variable domain, with the rest obtained from reference TRBV11-1 and TRBJ2-4, is as follows: EAEVAQSPRYKITEKSQAVAFWCDPISGHATLYWYRQILGQGPELLVQFQDESVVDDSQLPKDRFSAERLKGVDSTLKIQPAELGDSAMYLCASSRSGGQWDIQYFGAGTRLSVL.

This sequence joins TRBV2 and TRBJ2-1; possibly TRBD2 for D (5 bases). This CDR3 has 11 amino acids. Looked up from germline, CDR1 is SNHLY and CDR2 is FYNNEI. Trimming stripped 7 bases from V and 10 bases from J, with 11 bases between. CDR3 DNA: TGTGCCAGCAATCTAGCATCCGAGCAGTTCTTC. It yields the protein CASNLASEQFF.